This passage covers 27 T cell receptor beta chains from one sample sequenced in a study of blood T cell repertoires in COVID-19. Sequencing used immunoSEQ multiplex PCR; TCRdb keeps in-frame clones, though not all of them. The sample lists 120,000 or so clones; less than 75% were seen once. Sequencing input: peripheral blood. Receptors originate from a human donor with acute or convalescent COVID-19. The donor label of this sample is uncertain.

The rearrangement joins TRBV7-9 to TRBJ2-2; TRBD2 is a possible D gene (5 bases). The CDR3 has 14 amino acids. V was trimmed by 5 bases and J by 3 bases, leaving 10 bases between them. CDR1 and CDR2 (germline): SEHNR, FQNEAQ (reference sequence). CDR3 residues: CASSHREDTGELFF. CDR3 bases: TGTGCCAGCAGCCACCGGGAAGACACCGGGGAGCTGTTTTTT.

This chain uses TRBV6-5 with TRBJ2-7; 7 positions match TRBD2. CDR3 length: 14 amino acids. V shed 8 bases and J 1 base; nucleotides not matched to a gene: 8. CDR1 and CDR2 from the germline V gene are MNHEY and SVGAGI. Written as DNA, the CDR3 is TGTGCCAGCCGAGCGGGGACCGCTTCCTACGAGCAGTACGTC. Amino acid sequence: CASRAGTASYEQYV.

This clone was counted only a few times. The rearrangement uses TRBV19 and TRBJ2-3; D call uncertain. The CDR3 extends over 15 amino acids. Trimming removed 3 bases from V and 3 bases from J, with 13 bases in between. Germline assignment: CDR1 LNHDA and CDR2 SQIVND (reference sequence). For the CDR3, the DNA is TGTGCCAGTAGTATTGGTCACAGAGTAACAGATACGCAGTATTTT. Translated: CASSIGHRVTDTQYF.

This clone was seen many times. The chain recombines TRBV11-2 with TRBJ2-7, with 7 bases that match TRBD1. This CDR3 has 15 residues. The germline gives CDR1 SGHAT, CDR2 FQNNGV. The junction had 10 bases not matched to a gene; V was cut back by 5 bases and J by 3 bases. CDR3 sequence: CASSPIRDRVYEQYF. As DNA, the CDR3 is TGTGCCAGCAGCCCCATCCGAGACAGGGTCTACGAGCAGTACTTC.

The chain employs TRBV5-1 and TRBJ2-1; D possibly corresponds to TRBD2 (6 bases). CDR1 and CDR2 from the germline V gene are SGHRS and YFSETQ. The CDR3 sequence is 16 residues long. V was cut by 0 bases and J by 4 bases, with 14 bases left in between. For the CDR3, the DNA is TGCGCCAGCAGCTTGGATCGGGGGACCATGTACAATGAGCAGTTCTTC. As protein: CASSLDRGTMYNEQFF.

This clone was counted only a few times. This chain connects TRBV19 to TRBJ1-1, with D perhaps matching TRBD1 (5 bases). Germline V gene sequence: CDR1 LNHDA, CDR2 SQIVND (reference sequence). The V and J ends lost 5 bases and 0 bases respectively, with 10 bases between them. This CDR3 has 14 residues. For the CDR3, the DNA is TGTGCCAGTAGTTGGGGGGGACTGAACACTGAAGCTTTCTTT. Protein product: CASSWGGLNTEAFF.

The genes are TRBV21-1 and TRBJ2-7; the table's D call of TRBD2 was not tested on the DNA. TRBV21-1 is a pseudogene segment. CDR3 size: 12 residues. The DNA for the CDR3 is TGTGCCAGCTCCAGCGAGGAAAACGAGCAGTACGTC. This codes for CASSSEENEQYV.

The rearrangement joins TRBV11-2 to TRBJ1-2; the match to TRBD1 covers 9 bases. Germline CDR1 is SGHAT and CDR2 is FQNNGV. V was pared by 3 bases and J by 7 bases, with 6 bases of the junction left unmatched. The CDR3 extends over 14 amino acids. CDR3 amino acids: CASSLGQGVGGYTF. The CDR3 bases are TGTGCCAGCAGCTTGGGACAGGGAGTGGGTGGCTACACCTTC.

This chain joins TRBV6-5 and TRBJ1-2; D ambiguous. The germline CDR1 and CDR2 sequences are MNHEY and SVGAGI. The CDR3 runs 14 residues. V gave up 2 bases and J gave up 4 bases, with 11 bases separating them. This CDR3 is CASSYGRVGYGYTF. CDR3 DNA: TGTGCCAGCAGTTACGGGCGTGTAGGCTATGGCTACACCTTC.

This clone was detected only once. V gene TRBV5-8 combines with J gene TRBJ1-4, with 7 nucleotides matching TRBD1. The CDR3 runs 15 residues. Germline CDR1 SGHTS, CDR2 YDEGEE. V was pared by 4 bases and J by 6 bases, with 9 bases of the junction left unmatched. CDR3 sequence: CASSTTGALYEKLFF. CDR3 coding DNA: TGTGCCAGCAGCACCACAGGGGCCCTTTATGAAAAACTGTTTTTT.

The gene calls are TRBV10-3 and TRBJ2-1, with D perhaps matching TRBD2 (6 bases). Deletions cut 7 bases from V and 1 base from J, with 8 bases between. The CDR3 consists of 13 residues. Germline lookup yields CDR1 ENHRY and CDR2 SYGVKD. The CDR3 coding sequence is TGTGCCATCAATAGCGGTTCCTACAATGAGCAGTTCTTC. Protein sequence: CAINSGSYNEQFF.

This chain links TRBV6-6 with TRBJ2-2; TRBD1 matches 7 bases. The CDR3 covers 13 residues. The V segment lost 5 bases and the J segment 6 bases; nucleotides outside the gene matches: 3. The germline CDR1 and CDR2 sequences are MNHNY and SVGAGI (reference sequence). The CDR3 DNA reads as TGTGCCAGCAGTAGGCAGGGGGCCGGGGAGCTGTTTTTT. Encoded protein: CASSRQGAGELFF.

This chain uses TRBV4-2 with TRBJ2-3; the D gene is possibly TRBD2 (6 bases). Germline V gene sequence: CDR1 LGHNA, CDR2 YNFKEQ. The CDR3 has 14 residues. Trimming cost V 4 bases and J 6 bases, with 14 bases left between them. This CDR3 is CASSLGPSGDTQYF. The CDR3 DNA sequence: TGTGCCAGCAGCCTAGGCCCAAGCGGGGATACGCAGTATTTT.

The V gene is TRBV4-1, the J gene TRBJ2-5; 9 positions agree with TRBD1. The CDR3 spans 16 residues. Germline V lookup: CDR1 MGHRA, CDR2 YSYEKL. V gave up 3 bases and J gave up 3 bases; unmatched junction bases: 8. The CDR3 protein is CASSHQSRDREETQYF. In nucleotides, the CDR3 is TGCGCCAGCAGCCACCAGTCCCGGGACAGGGAAGAGACCCAGTACTTC.

This CDR3 is CASSQDGGLTEKLFF. The CDR3 DNA is TGTGCCAGCAGCCAAGATGGCGGCCTCACCGAAAAACTGTTTTTT. This chain uses TRBV4-2 with TRBJ1-4, with unresolved D. The CDR3 loop spans 15 amino acids. Germline CDR1 reads LGHNA; CDR2 reads YNFKEQ. The V end was cut by 0 bases, the J end by 8 bases, with 13 bases between.

The gene calls are TRBV6-6 and TRBJ2-4; 7 bases map to TRBD1. V lost 5 bases to trimming and J lost 7 bases; unmatched junction nucleotides: 17. Germline V lookup: CDR1 MNHNY, CDR2 SVGAGI (reference sequence). CDR3 length equals 17 residues. The CDR3 DNA follows: TGTGCCAGCAGTCGGGGTGGGCAGGGGGTATTTGGTAACATTCAGTACTTC. This sequence encodes CASSRGGQGVFGNIQYF.

This sequence joins TRBV6-2 or TRBV6-3 and TRBJ1-2; TRBD1 is a possible D gene (6 bases). Per the germline V gene, CDR1 is MNHEY and CDR2 is SVGEGT. CDR3 size: 13 residues. V lost 2 bases to trimming and J lost 7 bases, with 11 bases between them. This CDR3 is CASSYMGARGYTF. The CDR3 DNA reads as TGTGCCAGCAGTTACATGGGGGCGCGTGGCTACACCTTC.

The J gene is TRBJ1-2, the V gene TRBV27, with 7 bases aligning to TRBD1. Germline CDR1 and CDR2: MNHEY and SMNVEV (reference sequence). Losses at the gene ends were 6 bases for V and 4 bases for J; bases not matched to a gene: 8. The CDR3 consists of 14 residues. The CDR3 reads CASRSIGGSYGYTF. In DNA form, the CDR3 reads TGTGCCAGCAGGTCTATAGGGGGCTCCTATGGCTACACCTTC.

The sample holds a few counts of this clone. J is TRBJ2-2 and V is TRBV4-2, with D hard to call. Germline values: CDR1 LGHNA, CDR2 YNFKEQ. CDR3 size: 13 residues. The CDR3 region is CACGDSNTGELFF. In DNA form, the CDR3 reads TGTGCTTGCGGAGACTCGAACACCGGGGAGCTGTTTTTT.

This chain uses TRBV28 with TRBJ1-5; 8 nucleotides agree with TRBD1. The length of the CDR3 is 15 residues. The ends lost 3 bases at V and 7 bases at J; junction bases unmatched: 8. Germline CDR1 MDHEN, CDR2 SYDVKM. CDR3 loop: CASSFEQGVGQPQHF. The CDR3 DNA follows: TGTGCCAGCAGTTTCGAACAGGGGGTAGGGCAGCCCCAGCATTTT. Full variable domain (remainder filled in from reference TRBV28 and TRBJ1-5): DVKVTQSSRYLVKRTGEKVFLECVQDMDHENMFWYRQDPGLGLRLIYFSYDVKMKEKGDIPEGYSVSREKKERFSLILESASTNQTSMYLCASSFEQGVGQPQHFGDGTRLSIL.

The chain couples TRBV2 to TRBJ1-2; 10 nucleotides agree with TRBD1. The CDR3 spans 16 residues. V lost 4 bases to trimming and J lost 6 bases; unmatched junction nucleotides: 11. Looked up from germline, CDR1 is SNHLY and CDR2 is FYNNEI. CDR3 in amino acids: CASSAGTGVLRHGYTF. DNA for the CDR3: TGTGCCAGCAGTGCCGGGACAGGGGTTCTTAGGCATGGCTACACCTTC.

The J gene is TRBJ2-2, the V gene TRBV9; 9 bases fit TRBD2. Germline V lookup: CDR1 SGDLS, CDR2 YYNGEE. The CDR3 loop spans 17 amino acids. V was clipped by 2 bases and J by 4 bases; unmatched bases: 9. The CDR3 nucleotides read TGTGCCAGCAGCGTGGCTAGCGGGGCGCATCTCACCGGGGAGCTGTTTTTT. This encodes CASSVASGAHLTGELFF.

The chain carries TRBV28 and TRBJ1-5; D is possibly TRBD1 (6 bases). CDR1 is MDHEN and CDR2 is SYDVKM in the germline V gene. Trimming left V 5 bases short and J 4 bases short, with 18 bases between. CDR3 length: 16 residues. The CDR3 protein is CASSPTRGVGNQPQHF. The CDR3 nucleotides read TGTGCCAGCAGTCCTACCAGGGGCGTCGGGAATCAGCCCCAGCATTTT.

This chain uses TRBV10-1 with TRBJ1-2; possibly TRBD1 for D (5 bases). Per germline, CDR1 WNHNN and CDR2 SYGVQD (reference sequence). This CDR3 has 13 amino acids. Trimming pared 6 bases from V and 7 bases from J, leaving 15 bases between. CDR3 amino acids: CASSPWRQSGYTF. The CDR3 DNA is TGCGCCAGCAGCCCCTGGAGACAGAGTGGCTACACCTTC.

This sequence joins TRBV6-5 and TRBJ1-6; D remains ambiguous. Between the trimmed V and J ends, which lost 8 bases and 7 bases, there was a span of 12 bases. The CDR3 is 13 amino acids. CDR1 is MNHEY and CDR2 is SVGAGI in the germline V gene. The CDR3 DNA follows: TGTGCCAGCGGCGGTTCGTTCAATTCACCCCTCCACTTT. Translating gives CASGGSFNSPLHF.

The chain employs TRBV4-2 and TRBJ1-5; maybe TRBD1 (5 bases). The V end lost 0 bases, the J end lost 4 bases, and 10 bases lay between the germline ends. This CDR3 is built from 15 residues. Per the germline V gene, CDR1 is LGHNA and CDR2 is YNFKEQ. Here the CDR3 DNA reads TGTGCCAGCAGCCAAGAAGGGGAGGTAAATCAGCCCCAGCATTTT. This gives the protein CASSQEGEVNQPQHF.

This clone was found many times. The chain is built from TRBV2 and TRBJ1-2; D might be TRBD1 (6 bases). This CDR3 region has 13 residues. CDR1 SNHLY and CDR2 FYNNEI come from the germline V gene. V shed 8 bases and J shed 4 bases, with 14 bases lying between them. The CDR3 DNA follows: TGTGCCAGCTCCGGGACATTGTTCTATGGCTACACCTTC. This gives the protein CASSGTLFYGYTF.